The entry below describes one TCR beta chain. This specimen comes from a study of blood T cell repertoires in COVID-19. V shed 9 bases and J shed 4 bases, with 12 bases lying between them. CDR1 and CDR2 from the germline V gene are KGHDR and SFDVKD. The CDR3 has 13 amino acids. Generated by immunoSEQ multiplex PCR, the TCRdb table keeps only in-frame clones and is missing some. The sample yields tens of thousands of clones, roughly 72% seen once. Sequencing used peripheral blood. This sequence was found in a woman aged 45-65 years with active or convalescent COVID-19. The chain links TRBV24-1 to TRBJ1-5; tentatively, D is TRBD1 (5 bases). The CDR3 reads CATGGTRNQPQHF. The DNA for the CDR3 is TGTGCCACCGGAGGGACCAGGAATCAGCCCCAGCATTTT.